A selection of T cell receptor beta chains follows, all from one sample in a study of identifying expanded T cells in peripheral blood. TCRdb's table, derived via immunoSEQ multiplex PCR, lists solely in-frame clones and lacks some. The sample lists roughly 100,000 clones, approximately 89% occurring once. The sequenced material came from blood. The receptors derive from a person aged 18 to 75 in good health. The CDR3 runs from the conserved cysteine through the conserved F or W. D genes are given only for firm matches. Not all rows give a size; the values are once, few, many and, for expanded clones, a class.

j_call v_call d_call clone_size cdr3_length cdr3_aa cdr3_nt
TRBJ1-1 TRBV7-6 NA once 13 CASSLALGTEAFF TGTGCCAGCAGCTTAGCGCTGGGCACTGAAGCTTTCTTT
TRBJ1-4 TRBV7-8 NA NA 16 CASSLDTALRNEKLFF TGTGCCAGCAGCTTAGATACCGCCCTTAGGAATGAAAAACTGTTTTTT
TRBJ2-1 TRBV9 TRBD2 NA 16 CASSERTSGDRDEQFF TGTGCCAGCAGCGAGAGGACTAGCGGGGATCGCGATGAGCAGTTCTTC
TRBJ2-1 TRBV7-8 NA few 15 CASSFSVSSYNEQFF TGTGCCAGCAGCTTCAGTGTGAGCTCCTACAATGAGCAGTTCTTC
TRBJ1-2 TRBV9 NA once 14 CASSPPDRYYGYTF TGTGCCAGCAGCCCCCCAGACAGGTACTATGGCTACACCTTC
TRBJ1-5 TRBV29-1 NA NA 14 CSVAGGNSNQPQHF TGCAGCGTTGCTGGCGGGAATAGCAATCAGCCCCAGCATTTT
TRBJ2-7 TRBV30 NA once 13 CAWSPARPYEQYF TGTGCCTGGAGTCCGGCCAGGCCATACGAGCAGTACTTC
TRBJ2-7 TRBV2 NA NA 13 CASSLQIPYEQYF TGTGCCAGCAGTCTACAGATTCCCTACGAGCAGTACTTC
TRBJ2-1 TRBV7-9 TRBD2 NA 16 CASSPHDSGGRNEQFF TGTGCCAGCAGCCCCCATGATAGCGGGGGTAGGAATGAGCAGTTCTTC
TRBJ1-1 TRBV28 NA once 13 CASKREQNTEAFF TGTGCCAGCAAAAGGGAACAGAACACTGAAGCTTTCTTT
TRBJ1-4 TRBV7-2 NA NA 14 CASSDRTANEKLFF TGTGCCAGCAGCGACCGGACAGCTAATGAAAAACTGTTTTTT
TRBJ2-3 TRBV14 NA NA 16 CASSRTPGHLTDTQYF TGTGCCAGCAGCCGAACTCCGGGACATCTCACAGATACGCAGTATTTT
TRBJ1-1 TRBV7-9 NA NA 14 CASSLGDMNTEAFF TGTGCCAGCAGCTTGGGGGATATGAACACTGAAGCTTTCTTT
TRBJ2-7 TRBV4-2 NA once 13 CASSQEVSYEQYF TGTGCCAGCAGCCAAGAGGTTTCTTACGAGCAGTACTTC
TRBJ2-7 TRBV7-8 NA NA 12 CASSLRVYEQYF TGTGCCAGCAGCTTACGGGTCTACGAGCAGTACTTC
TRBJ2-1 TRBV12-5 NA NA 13 CASEEQPAGEQFF TGTGCTAGTGAGGAGCAGCCCGCGGGTGAGCAGTTCTTC
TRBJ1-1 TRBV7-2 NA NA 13 CASSLSVGLEAFF TGTGCCAGCAGCTTAAGTGTGGGCCTTGAAGCTTTCTTT
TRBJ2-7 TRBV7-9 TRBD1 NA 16 CASSLALGQSSYEQYF TGTGCCAGCAGCTTAGCGTTGGGACAGAGCTCCTACGAGCAGTACTTC
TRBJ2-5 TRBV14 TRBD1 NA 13 CASQRDRQETQYF TGTGCCAGCCAAAGGGACAGACAAGAGACCCAGTACTTC
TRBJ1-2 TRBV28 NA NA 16 CASSDGGTQANYGYTF TGTGCCAGCAGTGACGGAGGGACACAGGCTAACTATGGCTACACCTTC
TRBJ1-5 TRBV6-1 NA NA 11 CATRQTQPQHF TGTGCCACCCGACAGACGCAGCCCCAGCATTTT
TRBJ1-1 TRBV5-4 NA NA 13 CASSLEANTEAFF TGTGCCAGCAGTCTCGAGGCGAACACTGAAGCTTTCTTT
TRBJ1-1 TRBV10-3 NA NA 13 CATRQEMNTEAFF TGTGCCACCCGACAGGAGATGAACACTGAAGCTTTCTTT
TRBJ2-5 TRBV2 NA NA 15 CASSEVGGRGETQYF TGTGCCAGCAGTGAAGTTGGGGGGCGCGGAGAGACCCAGTACTTC
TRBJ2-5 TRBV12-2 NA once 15 CASRFLAGGPKTQYF TGTGCAAGTCGCTTCCTAGCGGGAGGGCCAAAGACCCAGTACTTC
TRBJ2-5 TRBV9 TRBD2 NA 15 CASSASGVGGETQYF TGTGCCAGCAGCGCTAGCGGGGTGGGCGGGGAGACCCAGTACTTC
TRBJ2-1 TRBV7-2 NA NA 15 CASSLSKTLYNEQFF TGTGCCAGCAGCTTAAGCAAGACTTTATACAATGAGCAGTTCTTC
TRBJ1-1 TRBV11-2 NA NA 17 CASSFPSGADKNTEAFF TGTGCCAGCAGCTTCCCCTCAGGGGCGGACAAGAACACTGAAGCTTTCTTT
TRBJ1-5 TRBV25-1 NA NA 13 CASSGGGDQPQHF TGTGCCAGCAGTGGGGGGGGAGATCAGCCCCAGCATTTT
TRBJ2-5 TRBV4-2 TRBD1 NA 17 CASSQEVAQGAVETQYF TGTGCCAGCAGCCAAGAGGTAGCACAGGGGGCGGTAGAGACCCAGTACTTC
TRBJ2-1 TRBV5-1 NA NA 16 CASSFGLADRYNEQFF TGCGCCAGCAGCTTCGGACTCGCCGACCGCTACAATGAGCAGTTCTTC
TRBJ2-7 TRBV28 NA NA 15 CASSLYLTGEDEQYF TGTGCCAGCAGTTTATACCTAACCGGGGAGGACGAGCAGTACTTC
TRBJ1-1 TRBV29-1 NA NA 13 CSVEQGRNTEAFF TGCAGCGTTGAACAAGGCAGGAACACTGAAGCTTTCTTT
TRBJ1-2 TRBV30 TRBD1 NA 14 CAWERRTGNYGYTF TGTGCCTGGGAACGTCGGACAGGCAACTATGGCTACACCTTC
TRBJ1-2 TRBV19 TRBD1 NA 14 CASSIGGQGPGYTF TGTGCCAGTAGTATAGGAGGACAGGGGCCCGGCTACACCTTC
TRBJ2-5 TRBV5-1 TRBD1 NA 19 CASSPRQGALRSAQETQYF TGCGCCAGCAGCCCCCGACAGGGGGCATTGAGGTCAGCTCAAGAGACCCAGTACTTC
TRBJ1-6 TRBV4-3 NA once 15 CASSRGFSYNSPLHF TGCGCCAGCAGCCGCGGGTTCTCCTATAATTCACCCCTCCACTTT
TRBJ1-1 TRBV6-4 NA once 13 CASSQGRNTEAFF TGTGCCAGCAGTCAGGGACGGAACACTGAAGCTTTCTTT
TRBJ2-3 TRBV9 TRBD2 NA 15 CASSVRGGSTDTQYF TGTGCCAGCAGCGTTCGCGGGGGAAGCACAGATACGCAGTATTTT
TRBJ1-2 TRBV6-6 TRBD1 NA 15 CASSGTGGANYGYTF TGTGCCAGCAGTGGGACAGGTGGAGCTAACTATGGCTACACCTTC
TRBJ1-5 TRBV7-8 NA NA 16 CASSSSPDPSIQPQHF TGTGCCAGCAGCTCCAGTCCTGACCCATCTATACAGCCCCAGCATTTT
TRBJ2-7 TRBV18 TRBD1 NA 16 CASSPGRGQGVHEQYF TGTGCCAGCTCACCGGGACGGGGACAGGGAGTACACGAGCAGTACTTC
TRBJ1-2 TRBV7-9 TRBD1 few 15 CASSLTPDRGLGYTF TGTGCCAGCAGCTTAACCCCTGACAGGGGGCTCGGCTACACCTTC
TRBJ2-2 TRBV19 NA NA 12 CASSGGGRELFF TGTGCCAGTAGTGGAGGGGGGCGAGAGCTGTTTTTT
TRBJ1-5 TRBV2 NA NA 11 CASRVQEPQHF TGTGCCAGCAGGGTTCAGGAGCCCCAGCATTTT
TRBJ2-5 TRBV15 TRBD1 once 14 CATSKDRASGTQYF TGTGCCACCAGCAAGGACAGGGCTTCGGGGACCCAGTACTTC
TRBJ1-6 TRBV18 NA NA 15 CASSPSADPNSPLHF TGTGCCAGCTCACCATCAGCCGACCCTAATTCACCCCTCCACTTT
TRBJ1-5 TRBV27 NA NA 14 CASSPYGSNQPQHF TGTGCCAGCAGTCCCTATGGTAGCAATCAGCCCCAGCATTTT
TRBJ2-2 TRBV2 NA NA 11 CASRGTGELFF TGTGCCAGCAGGGGCACCGGGGAGCTGTTTTTT
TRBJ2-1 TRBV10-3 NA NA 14 CAISGQGGHNEQFF TGTGCCATAAGCGGCCAGGGGGGCCACAATGAGCAGTTCTTC